This is a list of T cell receptor beta chains from one sample in a study of a mutant IDH1 vaccine in newly diagnosed glioma. No antigen has been identified for these receptors. Repertoires were generated with immunoSEQ multiplex PCR, while TCRdb's copy carries only in-frame clones and drops some. Of tens of thousands of clones in the sample, around 74% were seen once. The sample consisted of PBMCs, taken from a glioma patient whose treatment included an IDH1 peptide vaccine. These receptors all come from a man aged 50 to 59 with glioma. Each CDR3 is given with its conserved first and last residue. Fields, in order: J gene, V gene, CDR3 protein.

>TRBJ1-6|TRBV5-1
CASSLGDYRVSPLHF
>TRBJ1-2|TRBV18
CASSQREEYGYTF
>TRBJ2-6|TRBV7-9
CASSATGANVLTF
>TRBJ1-1|TRBV14
CASSQDLNTEAFF
>TRBJ1-3|TRBV7-8
CASSLGQAVSGNTIYF
>TRBJ2-7|TRBV5-8
CASSSISQLTYEQYF
>TRBJ1-2|TRBV7-2
CASSSDRGLIGYTF
>TRBJ2-7|TRBV5-6
CASSLEGRPTYEQYF
>TRBJ1-2|TRBV5-1
CASSSDRGKDGYTF
>TRBJ2-3|TRBV7-9
CASSAGLAGVGTDTQYF
>TRBJ1-4|TRBV5-3
CARSLATNEKLFF
>TRBJ1-5|TRBV5-6
CASSFMTGGEQPQHF
>TRBJ2-7|TRBV4-1
CASSQDLYGTGDYEQYF
>TRBJ2-3|TRBV9
CASSALQGPAAGTQYF
>TRBJ2-7|TRBV6-1
CASSEAHGSYEQYF
>TRBJ1-1|TRBV14
CASSQVVGNEAFF
>TRBJ2-5|TRBV29-1
CSVFKGQVLETQYF
>TRBJ1-5|TRBV2
CASSPTGGNQPQHF
>TRBJ1-4|TRBV10-3
CAISEGTGTNEKLFF
>TRBJ1-2|TRBV19
CASSTSRQGTEANYGYTF
>TRBJ1-1|TRBV28
CASARDSEDTEAFF
>TRBJ2-4|TRBV2
CASSESIAGRDKNIQYF
>TRBJ1-1|TRBV4-2
CASSQEGQGLEAFF
>TRBJ1-4|TRBV30
CACDGDPTNEKLFF
>TRBJ1-1|TRBV11-2
CASSLGTRVGTEAFF
>TRBJ2-1|TRBV4-1
CASSQERGVANEQFF
>TRBJ1-1|TRBV19
CASSRRNTEAFF
>TRBJ1-2|TRBV29-1
CSVGEGYYGYTF
>TRBJ1-2|TRBV4-1
CASSQDPQNYGYTF
>TRBJ1-1|TRBV5-1
CASSLARGLNTEAFF
>TRBJ1-1|TRBV5-1
CASRPSGTATEAFF
>TRBJ2-1|TRBV28
CASSSRLDEQFF
>TRBJ2-7|TRBV9
CASSVWGIEQYF
>TRBJ1-1|TRBV5-6
CASSPSPGQGSNTEAFF
>TRBJ1-5|TRBV12-1
CASSSRSRDRDYSNQPQHF
>TRBJ2-7|TRBV19
CASSYSGGASEQYF
>TRBJ2-7|TRBV6-6
CASSQTYTYEQYF
>TRBJ1-1|TRBV7-2
CASSLNGPEAFF
>TRBJ2-7|TRBV7-9
CASTSVGSSYEQYF
>TRBJ2-7|TRBV15
CATSRGEGGYEQYF
>TRBJ2-3|TRBV6-5
CASSSRLISGTDTQYF
>TRBJ1-1|TRBV6-4
CASGRRLNTEAFF
>TRBJ1-2|TRBV5-5
CASSLARQSDYGYTF
>TRBJ1-1|TRBV15
CATSREGGEAFF
>TRBJ1-4|TRBV2
CASKREPTNEKLFF
>TRBJ2-1|TRBV29-1
CSVESFTPQGGPYNEQFF
>TRBJ2-2|TRBV9
CASSGAGVNTGELFF
>TRBJ1-5|TRBV30
CAWSPQGNQPQHF
>TRBJ2-7|TRBV5-4
CASSARVGEAYEQYF
>TRBJ1-2|TRBV25-1
CASSEWGGSGGYTF
>TRBJ1-6|TRBV2
CASSRDFSRDSPLHF
>TRBJ2-1|TRBV5-5
CASSGPGEGYNEQFF